Below are 6 T cell receptor beta chains sequenced from a single sample in a study of long-term antiretroviral therapy in people with HIV (dated by TCRdb to 2021 to 2024). The immunoSEQ hsTCRB v3.0 assay was used at survey level resolution to sequence the TRB variable region. TCRdb carries this immuneACCESS record with in-frame sequences only. Its versions omit some clonotypes, under half of them owing to an unresolved V gene in the studies checked, with the rest unexplained. The sample contains 20,000 to 25,000 clones, 81% of them found a single time. 9.5% to 15% of the sample belongs to the ten largest clones. The source material was unsorted PBMCs, sampled 0.1 years before starting antiretroviral therapy. Every receptor here comes from a man aged 35-49 years with HIV.

The genes are TRBV5-5 and TRBJ2-3; TRBD2 matches 10 bases. This CDR3 spans 16 amino acids. V shed 4 bases, J shed 0 bases, and the junction held 5 bases outside the gene matches. Germline V gives CDR1 SGHKS, CDR2 YYEKEE (reference sequence). The CDR3 region is CASSAGLAQSTDTQYF. As DNA, the CDR3 is TGTGCCAGCAGCGCGGGACTAGCGCAAAGCACAGATACGCAGTATTTT.

The chain combines TRBV18 with TRBJ2-7, with TRBD2 matching 7 bases. In germline, CDR1 is KGHSH, CDR2 LQKENI. V trimming: 2 bases; J trimming: 4 bases; junction bases outside the gene matches: 8. This CDR3 is 15 amino acids long. The CDR3 is CASSPGEGLPYEQYF. In DNA, the CDR3 is TGTGCCAGCTCACCAGGGGAGGGCCTGCCTTACGAGCAGTACTTC.

This clone was observed a handful of times. The V call is TRBV7-9, the J call TRBJ1-1; TRBD1 might be the D (5 bases). Germline-derived CDR1 and CDR2 are SEHNR and FQNEAQ (reference sequence). With 2 bases removed from V and 5 bases from J, the gap between germline ends came to 9 bases. The CDR3 is made up of 13 amino acids. In nucleotides, the CDR3 is TGTGCCAGCAGCTTATCAGGGCATACTGAAGCTTTCTTT. Its protein is CASSLSGHTEAFF.

This chain uses TRBV5-5 with TRBJ1-6; no clear D. With 4 bases removed from V and 0 bases from J, the gap between germline ends came to 11 bases. The length of the CDR3 is 16 residues. Germline-derived CDR1 and CDR2 are SGHKS and YYEKEE (reference sequence). The CDR3 is CASSPSWGSYNSPLHF. The CDR3 DNA reads TGTGCCAGCAGCCCTAGTTGGGGCTCCTATAATTCACCCCTCCACTTT.

This chain connects TRBV2 to TRBJ1-6; possibly TRBD1 for D (5 bases). The CDR3 runs to 12 residues. CDR1 and CDR2 (germline): SNHLY, FYNNEI. V lost 4 bases and J 11 bases, leaving 9 bases between the germline ends. CDR3 loop: CASSVLGAPLHF. CDR3 DNA sequence: TGTGCCAGCAGTGTATTGGGGGCACCCCTCCACTTT.

This chain links TRBV7-8 with TRBJ1-1; D is undetermined. CDR1 is SGHVS and CDR2 is FQNEAQ in the germline V gene. V shed 1 base and J shed 2 bases, with 8 bases lying between them. The CDR3 contains 14 residues. CDR3 nucleotide sequence: TGTGCCAGCAGCTTAGTTGGGCGCAACACTGAAGCTTTCTTT. It yields the protein CASSLVGRNTEAFF.